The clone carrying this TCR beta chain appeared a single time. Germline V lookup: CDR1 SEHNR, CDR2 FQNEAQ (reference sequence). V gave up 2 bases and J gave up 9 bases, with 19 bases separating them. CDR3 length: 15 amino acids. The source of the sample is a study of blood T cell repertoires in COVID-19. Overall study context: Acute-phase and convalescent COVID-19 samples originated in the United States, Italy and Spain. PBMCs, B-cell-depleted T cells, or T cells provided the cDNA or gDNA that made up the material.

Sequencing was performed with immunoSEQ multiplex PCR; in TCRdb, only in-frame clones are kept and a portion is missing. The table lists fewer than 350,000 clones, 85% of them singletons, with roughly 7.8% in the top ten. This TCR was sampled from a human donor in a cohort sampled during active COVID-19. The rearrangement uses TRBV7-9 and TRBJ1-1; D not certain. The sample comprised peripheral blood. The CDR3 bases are TGTGCCAGCAGCTTAAGGGTCGCGGGAGCAGCGAAAGCTTTCTTT. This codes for CASSLRVAGAAKAFF.